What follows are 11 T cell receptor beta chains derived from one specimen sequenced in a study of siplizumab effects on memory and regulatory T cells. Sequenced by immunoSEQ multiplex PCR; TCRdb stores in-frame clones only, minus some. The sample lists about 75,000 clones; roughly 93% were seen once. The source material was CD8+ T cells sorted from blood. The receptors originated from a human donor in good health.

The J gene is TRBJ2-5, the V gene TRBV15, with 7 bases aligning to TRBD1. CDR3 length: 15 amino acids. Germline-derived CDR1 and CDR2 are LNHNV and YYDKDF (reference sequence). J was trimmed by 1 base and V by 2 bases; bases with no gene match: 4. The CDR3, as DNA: TGTGCCACCAGCAGATCCAGGGGGAGCCAAGAGACCCAGTACTTC. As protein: CATSRSRGSQETQYF.

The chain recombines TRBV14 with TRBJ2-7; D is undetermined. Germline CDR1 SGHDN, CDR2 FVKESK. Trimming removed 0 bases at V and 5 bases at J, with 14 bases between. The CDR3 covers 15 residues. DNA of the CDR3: TGTGCCAGCAGCCAAGATCCGGCCAGGCCCCACGAGCAGTACTTC. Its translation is CASSQDPARPHEQYF.

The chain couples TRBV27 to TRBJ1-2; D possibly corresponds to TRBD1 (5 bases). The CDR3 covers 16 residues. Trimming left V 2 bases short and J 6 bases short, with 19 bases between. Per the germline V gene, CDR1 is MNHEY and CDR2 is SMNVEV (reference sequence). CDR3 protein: CASSLAGPGEGDGYTF. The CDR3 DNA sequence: TGTGCCAGCAGTTTAGCTGGCCCGGGGGAGGGAGATGGCTACACCTTC.

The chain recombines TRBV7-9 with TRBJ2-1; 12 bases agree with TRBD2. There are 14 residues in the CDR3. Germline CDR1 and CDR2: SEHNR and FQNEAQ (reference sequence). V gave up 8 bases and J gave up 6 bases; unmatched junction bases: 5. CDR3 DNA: TGTGCCAGCGGGCCTAGCGGGGGGGCCAATGAGCAGTTCTTC. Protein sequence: CASGPSGGANEQFF.

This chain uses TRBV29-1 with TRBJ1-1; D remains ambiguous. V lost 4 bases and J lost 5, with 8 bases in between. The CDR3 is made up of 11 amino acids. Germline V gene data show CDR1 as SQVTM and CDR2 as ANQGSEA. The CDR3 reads CSVGVGTEAFF. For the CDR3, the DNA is TGCAGCGTTGGGGTTGGGACTGAAGCTTTCTTT. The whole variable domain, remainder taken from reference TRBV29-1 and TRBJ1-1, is SAVISQKPSRDICQRGTSLTIQCQVDSQVTMMFWYRQQPGQSLTLIATANQGSEATYESGFVIDKFPISRPNLTFSTLTVSNMSPEDSSIYLCSVGVGTEAFFGQGTRLTVV.

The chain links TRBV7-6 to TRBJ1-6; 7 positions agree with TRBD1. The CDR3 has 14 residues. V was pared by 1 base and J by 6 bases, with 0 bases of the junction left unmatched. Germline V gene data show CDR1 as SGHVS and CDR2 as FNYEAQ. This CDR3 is CASSLDRGNSPLHF. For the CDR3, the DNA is TGTGCCAGCAGCTTAGACAGGGGTAATTCACCCCTCCACTTT.

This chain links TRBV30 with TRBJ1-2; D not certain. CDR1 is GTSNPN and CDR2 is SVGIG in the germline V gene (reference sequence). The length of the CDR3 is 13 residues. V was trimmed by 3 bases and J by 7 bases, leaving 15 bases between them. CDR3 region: CAWRDPGFSGYTF. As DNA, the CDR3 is TGTGCCTGGAGGGACCCCGGGTTCTCTGGCTACACCTTC.

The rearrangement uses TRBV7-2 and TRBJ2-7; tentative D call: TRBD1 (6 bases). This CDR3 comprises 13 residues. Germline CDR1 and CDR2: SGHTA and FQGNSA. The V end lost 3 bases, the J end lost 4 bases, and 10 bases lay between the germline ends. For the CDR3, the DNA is TGTGCCAGCAGCTTTTGGGACAAGTACGAGCAGTACTTC. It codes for CASSFWDKYEQYF.

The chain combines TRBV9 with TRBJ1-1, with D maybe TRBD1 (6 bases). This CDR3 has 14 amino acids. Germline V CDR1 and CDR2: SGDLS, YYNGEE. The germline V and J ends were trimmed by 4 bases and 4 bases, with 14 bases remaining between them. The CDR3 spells CASSPDRVGTEAFF. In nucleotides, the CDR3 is TGTGCCAGCAGCCCGGACAGAGTCGGCACTGAAGCTTTCTTT.

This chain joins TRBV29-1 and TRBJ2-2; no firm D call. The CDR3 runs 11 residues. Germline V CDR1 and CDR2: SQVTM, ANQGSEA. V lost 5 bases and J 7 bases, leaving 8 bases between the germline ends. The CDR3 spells CSVIRGGELFF. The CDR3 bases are TGCAGCGTTATTCGAGGCGGGGAGCTGTTTTTT.

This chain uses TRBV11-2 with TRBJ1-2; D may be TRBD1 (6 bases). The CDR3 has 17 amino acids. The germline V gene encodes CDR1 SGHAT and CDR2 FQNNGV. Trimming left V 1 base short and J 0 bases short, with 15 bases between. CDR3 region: CASSLAAGQLANYGYTF. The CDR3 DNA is TGTGCCAGCAGCTTAGCCGCCGGACAGTTAGCTAACTATGGCTACACCTTC.